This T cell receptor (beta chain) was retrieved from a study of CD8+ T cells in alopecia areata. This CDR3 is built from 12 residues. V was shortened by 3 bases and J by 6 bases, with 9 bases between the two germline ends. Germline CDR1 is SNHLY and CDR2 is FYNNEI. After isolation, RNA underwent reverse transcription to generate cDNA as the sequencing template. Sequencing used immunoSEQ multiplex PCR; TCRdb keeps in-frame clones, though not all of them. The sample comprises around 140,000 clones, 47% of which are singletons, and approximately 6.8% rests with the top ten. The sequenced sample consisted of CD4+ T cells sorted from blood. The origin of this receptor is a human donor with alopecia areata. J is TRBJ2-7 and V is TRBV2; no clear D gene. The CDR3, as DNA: TGTGCCAGCAGTGACATCCCTAGCGAGCAGTACTTC. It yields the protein CASSDIPSEQYF.